This passage covers 12 T cell receptor beta chains from one sample sequenced in a study of cytomegalovirus exposure and HLA in healthy donors. The PCR made use of 60 Vbeta and 13 Jbeta primers. This table comes from immunoSEQ multiplex PCR, and its TCRdb copy is limited to in-frame clones, with some not included. The table records about 98,000 clones, around two thirds of them present only once. The sample comprised PBMCs. All receptors derive from a male donor in good health and CMV-seronegative.

The V call is TRBV19, the J call TRBJ2-5; D might be TRBD2 (5 bases). Germline V lookup: CDR1 LNHDA, CDR2 SQIVND (reference sequence). The CDR3 is 12 residues long. Trimming removed 6 bases from V and 7 bases from J, with 12 bases in between. CDR3 protein: CASRVGEGTQYF. The CDR3 DNA sequence: TGTGCCAGTAGGGTCGGTGAGGGGACCCAGTACTTC.

V usage is TRBV14 and J usage is TRBJ1-2; the D gene is possibly TRBD1 (5 bases). Per germline, CDR1 SGHDN and CDR2 FVKESK. V was trimmed by 1 base and J by 4 bases, leaving 13 bases between them. This CDR3 contains 15 residues. This chain's CDR3 is CASSQVVGGVYGYTF. CDR3 nucleotides: TGTGCCAGCAGCCAAGTAGTCGGGGGTGTCTATGGCTACACCTTC.

This clone occurred a few times. The J gene is TRBJ1-4, the V gene TRBV19; D is uncertain. This CDR3 region has 15 residues. Trimming shortened V by 0 bases and J by 6 bases, and 11 bases separated the two germline ends. The V gene's germline CDR1 is LNHDA and CDR2 SQIVND (reference sequence). This CDR3 is CASSIDPQEHEKLFF. The CDR3 nucleotides are TGTGCCAGTAGTATAGATCCCCAGGAACATGAAAAACTGTTTTTT. The whole variable domain, remainder taken from reference TRBV19 and TRBJ1-4, is DGGITQSPKYLFRKEGQNVTLSCEQNLNHDAMYWYRQDPGQGLRLIYYSQIVNDFQKGDIAEGYSVSREKKESFPLTVTSAQKNPTAFYLCASSIDPQEHEKLFFGSGTQLSVL.

The rearrangement uses TRBV7-7 and TRBJ2-3; D is ambiguous. The CDR3 has 13 amino acids. The V and J ends lost 1 base and 3 bases respectively, with 5 bases between them. Germline CDR1 reads SSHAT; CDR2 reads FNYEAQ (reference sequence). CDR3 coding DNA: TGTGCCAGCAGCTTAGTACTAACAGATACGCAGTATTTT. Residues: CASSLVLTDTQYF.

V usage is TRBV6-5 and J usage is TRBJ1-4, with a tentative D call TRBD1 (5 bases). Germline CDR1 and CDR2: MNHEY and SVGAGI. V lost 0 bases and J lost 4, with 9 bases in between. This CDR3 region has 15 residues. The CDR3 loop is CASSYSGHRNEKLFF. In DNA form, the CDR3 reads TGTGCCAGCAGTTACTCAGGACATCGTAATGAAAAACTGTTTTTT.

The CDR3 protein is CASSQGARGDTQYF. As DNA, the CDR3 is TGTGCCAGCAGCCAAGGGGCCAGGGGAGATACGCAGTATTTT. V is TRBV14 and J is TRBJ2-3; TRBD1 is a possible D gene (6 bases). This CDR3 is 14 amino acids long. Germline V gene sequence: CDR1 SGHDN, CDR2 FVKESK. Between the trimmed V and J ends, which lost 1 base and 5 bases, there was a span of 10 bases.

This clone was recorded a few times. The chain is built from TRBV7-2 and TRBJ2-3, with 7 bases aligning to TRBD2. CDR1 SGHTA and CDR2 FQGNSA come from the germline V gene. The CDR3 has 15 amino acids. V shed 5 bases and J 1 base; nucleotides not matched to a gene: 6. This CDR3 is CASSGGGSGTDTQYF. Written as DNA, the CDR3 is TGTGCCAGCAGCGGGGGGGGGAGTGGCACAGATACGCAGTATTTT.

This clone was seen a handful of times. The rearrangement joins TRBV27 to TRBJ2-1, with 8 bases fitting TRBD2. There are 16 residues in the CDR3. The germline gives CDR1 MNHEY, CDR2 SMNVEV (reference sequence). With 2 bases clipped from V and 2 bases from J, the junction kept 5 bases outside the gene matches. The CDR3 spells CASSLTTGGTYNEQFF. The CDR3 bases are TGTGCCAGCAGTTTAACGACGGGAGGGACCTACAATGAGCAGTTCTTC.

The CDR3: CASSIDGLAGEAYNEQFF. The CDR3 bases are TGTGCCAGTAGTATAGACGGACTAGCGGGAGAAGCCTACAATGAGCAGTTCTTC. This chain connects TRBV19 to TRBJ2-1, with 13 bases aligning to TRBD2. The V segment lost 0 bases and the J segment 2 bases; nucleotides outside the gene matches: 4. Germline V CDR1 and CDR2: LNHDA, SQIVND (reference sequence). This CDR3 spans 18 amino acids.

The chain couples TRBV30 to TRBJ1-2, with D hard to call. Germline CDR1 and CDR2: GTSNPN and SVGIG (reference sequence). The CDR3 is 12 residues long. Trimming left V 1 base short and J 7 bases short, with 10 bases between. This CDR3 is CAWSEAGGGYTF. The CDR3 DNA is TGTGCCTGGAGTGAGGCCGGAGGTGGCTACACCTTC.

The chain uses TRBV19 and TRBJ2-5; maybe TRBD1 (6 bases). CDR1 is LNHDA and CDR2 is SQIVND in the germline V gene (reference sequence). V shed 7 bases and J shed 7 bases, with 22 bases lying between them. The CDR3 has 15 amino acids. CDR3 bases: TGTGCCAGTAACCGAGGGGGTGGCCAAGGAGGGACCCAGTACTTC. Residues: CASNRGGGQGGTQYF. The full variable domain, in which reference TRBV19 and TRBJ2-5 provide the parts outside the CDR3, is DGGITQSPKYLFRKEGQNVTLSCEQNLNHDAMYWYRQDPGQGLRLIYYSQIVNDFQKGDIAEGYSVSREKKESFPLTVTSAQKNPTAFYLCASNRGGGQGGTQYFGPGTRLLVL.

The chain combines TRBV29-1 with TRBJ2-1; 12 positions match TRBD2. Germline CDR1 and CDR2: SQVTM and ANQGSEA. Germline trimming cut 7 bases from V and 6 bases from J; bases unmatched to any gene: 4. CDR3 length equals 13 residues. The CDR3: CSARGLAGNEQFF. CDR3 coding DNA: TGCAGCGCCAGGGGACTAGCGGGCAATGAGCAGTTCTTC.